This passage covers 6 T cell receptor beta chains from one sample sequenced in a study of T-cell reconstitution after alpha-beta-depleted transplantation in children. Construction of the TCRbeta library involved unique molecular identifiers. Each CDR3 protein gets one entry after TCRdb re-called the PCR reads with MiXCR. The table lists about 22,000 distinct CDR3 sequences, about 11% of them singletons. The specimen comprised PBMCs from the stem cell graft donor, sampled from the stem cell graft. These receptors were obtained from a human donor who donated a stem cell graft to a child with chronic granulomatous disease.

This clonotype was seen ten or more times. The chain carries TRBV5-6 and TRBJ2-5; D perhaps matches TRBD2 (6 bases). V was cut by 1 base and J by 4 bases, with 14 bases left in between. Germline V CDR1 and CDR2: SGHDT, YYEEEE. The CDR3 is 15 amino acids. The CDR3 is CASSLRSEGSETQYF. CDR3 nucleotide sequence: TGTGCCAGCAGCTTGCGATCGGAGGGATCAGAGACCCAGTACTTC.

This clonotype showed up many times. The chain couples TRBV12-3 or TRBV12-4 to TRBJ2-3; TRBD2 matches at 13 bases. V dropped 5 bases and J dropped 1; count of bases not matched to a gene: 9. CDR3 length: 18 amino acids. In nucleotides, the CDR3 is TGTGCCAGCAGTCCCGGGACTAGCGGGACCGTAGGCACAGATACGCAGTATTTT. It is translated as CASSPGTSGTVGTDTQYF.

CDR3 amino acids: CASNHGNTGELFF. The CDR3 DNA sequence: TGCGCCAGCAATCATGGGAACACCGGGGAGCTGTTTTTT. The chain combines TRBV5-1 with TRBJ2-2; no reliable D call. The germline CDR1 and CDR2 sequences are SGHRS and YFSETQ. The CDR3 is 13 amino acids. Trimming left V 6 bases short and J 1 base short, with 7 bases between.

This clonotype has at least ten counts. The CDR3 DNA reads as TGTGCCATCAGTAACAATGAAATTAATTCACCCCTCCACTTT. This sequence encodes CAISNNEINSPLHF. The V and J genes are TRBV10-3 and TRBJ1-6; D unresolved. Germline V gives CDR1 ENHRY, CDR2 SYGVKD. With 5 bases removed from V and 6 bases from J, the gap between germline ends came to 11 bases. This CDR3 spans 14 amino acids.

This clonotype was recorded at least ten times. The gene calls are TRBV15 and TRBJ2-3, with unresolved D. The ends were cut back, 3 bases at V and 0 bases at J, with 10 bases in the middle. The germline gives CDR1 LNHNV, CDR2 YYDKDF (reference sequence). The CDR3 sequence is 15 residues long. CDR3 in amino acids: CATSSNWQSTDTQYF. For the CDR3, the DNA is TGTGCCACCAGCAGTAATTGGCAGAGCACAGATACGCAGTATTTT.

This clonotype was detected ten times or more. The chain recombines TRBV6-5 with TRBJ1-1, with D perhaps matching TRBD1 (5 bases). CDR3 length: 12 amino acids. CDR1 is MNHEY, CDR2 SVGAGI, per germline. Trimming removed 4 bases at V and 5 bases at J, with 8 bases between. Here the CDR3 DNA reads TGTGCCAGCAGTTCAGGGTGGACTGAAGCTTTCTTT. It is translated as CASSSGWTEAFF.